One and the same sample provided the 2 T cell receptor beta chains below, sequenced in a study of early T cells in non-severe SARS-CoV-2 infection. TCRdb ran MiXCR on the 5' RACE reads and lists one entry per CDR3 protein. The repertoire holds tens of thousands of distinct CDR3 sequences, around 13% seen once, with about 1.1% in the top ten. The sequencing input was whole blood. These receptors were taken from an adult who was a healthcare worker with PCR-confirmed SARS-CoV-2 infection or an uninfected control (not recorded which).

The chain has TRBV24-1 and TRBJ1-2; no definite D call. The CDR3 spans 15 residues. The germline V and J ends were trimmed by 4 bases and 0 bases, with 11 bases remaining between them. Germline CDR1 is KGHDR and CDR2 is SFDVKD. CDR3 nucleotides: TGTGCCACCAGTGACCGTCACGGAGCTAACTATGGCTACACCTTC. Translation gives CATSDRHGANYGYTF.

This CDR3 is CASSSGYIQYF. The CDR3 DNA follows: TGTGCCAGCAGTTCGGGATACATTCAGTACTTC. The chain combines TRBV28 with TRBJ2-4; the D gene is possibly TRBD2 (5 bases). Germline CDR1 MDHEN, CDR2 SYDVKM. V lost 4 bases, J lost 8 bases, and 6 bases lay in between. CDR3 length: 11 residues.